The entry below gives a single TCR beta chain sequence along with its context. The sample belongs to a study of blood T cell repertoires in COVID-19. About the study: The analysed material was cDNA or gDNA that came from T cells, B-cell-depleted T cells, or PBMCs.

In the source study's methods: It was from reference gene primer amplification that nucleated cell counts were estimated. Generated by immunoSEQ multiplex PCR, the TCRdb table keeps only in-frame clones and is missing some. V and J calls and clone size are copied from that table; D and trimming were computed from the DNA. The profile shows under 350,000 clones, 75% to 85% of them singletons. Sequencing was carried out using peripheral blood. This clonotype was obtained from a human donor in a cohort sampled during active COVID-19.

CDR3 sequence reads: CASRDNRNSPLHF. As DNA, the CDR3 is TGTGCCAGCAGGGACAATCGAAATTCACCCCTCCACTTT. The V gene is TRBV2, the J gene TRBJ1-6; tentative D call: TRBD1 (5 bases). Trimming left V 6 bases short and J 7 bases short, with 10 bases between. The CDR3 has 13 residues. Germline V gene lookup returns CDR1 SNHLY and CDR2 FYNNEI.